This T cell receptor (beta chain) is drawn from a study of response to subunit inactivated influenza vaccine. Findings and caveats of the study: Authors proposed each seasonal influenza vaccination draws in few new T cells.

A note on this clonotype: Antigen: not known.

Germline values: CDR1 LGHNA, CDR2 YSLEER. Trimming shortened V by 0 bases and J by 6 bases, and 12 bases separated the two germline ends. CDR3 length: 15 amino acids. TCRdb reprocessed the RT-PCR reads with MiXCR, giving one entry per CDR3 protein. The sample records around 540,000 distinct CDR3 sequences, about 10% being singletons. Source: PBMCs from blood, taken on the day of vaccination. The sequence came from a man in his fifties who received an inactivated influenza vaccine. This chain uses TRBV4-3 with TRBJ2-4; D possibly corresponds to TRBD1 (6 bases). The CDR3 DNA is TGCGCCAGCAGCCAAGATCCGGGCAGGGGAAACATTCAGTACTTC. This translates into CASSQDPGRGNIQYF.